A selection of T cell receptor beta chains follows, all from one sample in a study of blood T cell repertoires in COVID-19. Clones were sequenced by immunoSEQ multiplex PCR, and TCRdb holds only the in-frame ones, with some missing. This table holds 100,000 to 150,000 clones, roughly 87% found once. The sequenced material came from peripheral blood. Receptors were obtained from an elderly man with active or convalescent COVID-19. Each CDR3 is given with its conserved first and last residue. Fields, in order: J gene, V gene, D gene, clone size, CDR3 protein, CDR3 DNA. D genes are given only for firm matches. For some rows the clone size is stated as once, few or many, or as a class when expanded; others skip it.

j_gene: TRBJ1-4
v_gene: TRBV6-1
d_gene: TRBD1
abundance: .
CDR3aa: CASSDLGTGGNEKLFF
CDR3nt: TGTGCCAGCAGTGATCTCGGGACAGGGGGTAATGAAAAACTGTTTTTT

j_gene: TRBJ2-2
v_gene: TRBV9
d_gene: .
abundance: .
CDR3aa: CASKRGGAGELFF
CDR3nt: TGTGCCAGCAAGAGGGGGGGCGCCGGGGAGCTGTTTTTT

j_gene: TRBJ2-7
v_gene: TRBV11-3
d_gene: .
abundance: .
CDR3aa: CASSLSPGDSYEQYF
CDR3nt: TGTGCCAGCAGCTTATCTCCGGGGGACTCCTACGAGCAGTACTTC

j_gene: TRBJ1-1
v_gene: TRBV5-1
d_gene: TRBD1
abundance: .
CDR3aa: CASSPDRGMNTEAFF
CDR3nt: TGCGCCAGCAGCCCCGACAGGGGGATGAACACTGAAGCTTTCTTT

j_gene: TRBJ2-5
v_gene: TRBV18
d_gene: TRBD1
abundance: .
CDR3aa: CASSLKGQGAQETQYF
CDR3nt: TGTGCCAGCTCACTTAAGGGACAGGGGGCCCAAGAGACCCAGTACTTC

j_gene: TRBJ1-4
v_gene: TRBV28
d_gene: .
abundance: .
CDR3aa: CATYVGLEGEKLFF
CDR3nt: TGTGCCACCTATGTCGGGCTAGAGGGTGAAAAACTGTTTTTT

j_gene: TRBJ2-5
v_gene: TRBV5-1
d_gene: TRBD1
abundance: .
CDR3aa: CASSLLTGDETQYF
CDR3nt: TGCGCCAGCAGCTTGCTCACAGGGGATGAGACCCAGTACTTC

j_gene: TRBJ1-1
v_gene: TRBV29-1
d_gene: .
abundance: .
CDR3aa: CSVDRLNTEAFF
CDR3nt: TGCAGCGTCGACAGGCTGAACACTGAAGCTTTCTTT

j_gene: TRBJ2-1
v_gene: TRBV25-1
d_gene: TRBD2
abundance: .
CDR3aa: CASSEWLAGVGEQFF
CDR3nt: TGTGCCAGCAGTGAATGGCTAGCGGGGGTGGGTGAGCAGTTCTTC

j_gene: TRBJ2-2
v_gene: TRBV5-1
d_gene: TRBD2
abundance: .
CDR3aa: CASTGGIETGELFF
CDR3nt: TGCGCCAGCACGGGGGGGATTGAAACCGGGGAGCTGTTTTTT

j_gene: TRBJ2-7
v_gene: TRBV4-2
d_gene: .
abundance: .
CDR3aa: CASSQGVAESSYEQYF
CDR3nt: TGTGCCAGCAGCCAAGGGGTGGCGGAGAGCTCCTACGAGCAGTACTTC

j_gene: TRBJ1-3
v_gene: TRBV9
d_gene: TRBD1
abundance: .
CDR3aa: CASSVTGGLSGNTIYF
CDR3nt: TGTGCCAGCAGCGTAACAGGGGGACTCTCTGGAAACACCATATATTTT

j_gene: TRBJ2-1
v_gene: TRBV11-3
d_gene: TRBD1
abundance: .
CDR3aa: CASSLAGRGPYNEQFF
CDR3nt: TGTGCCAGCAGCTTAGCGGGCAGGGGGCCCTACAATGAGCAGTTCTTC

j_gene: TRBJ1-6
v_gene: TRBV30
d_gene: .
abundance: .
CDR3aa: CAWSPRAPWNSPLHF
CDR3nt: TGTGCCTGGAGTCCCAGGGCCCCTTGGAATTCACCCCTCCACTTT

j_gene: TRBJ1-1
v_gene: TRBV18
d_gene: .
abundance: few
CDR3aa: CASSPVAVTMNTEAFF
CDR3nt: TGTGCCAGCTCACCAGTCGCAGTAACAATGAACACTGAAGCTTTCTTT

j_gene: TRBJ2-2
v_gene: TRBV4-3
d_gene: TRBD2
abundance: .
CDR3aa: CASSQGPSGRVGELFF
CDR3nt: TGCGCCAGCAGCCAAGGGCCCAGCGGGAGGGTCGGGGAGCTGTTTTTT

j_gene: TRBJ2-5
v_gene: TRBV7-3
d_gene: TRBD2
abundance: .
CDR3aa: CASSWGAGGVETQYF
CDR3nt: TGTGCCAGCAGTTGGGGAGCGGGAGGAGTTGAGACCCAGTACTTC

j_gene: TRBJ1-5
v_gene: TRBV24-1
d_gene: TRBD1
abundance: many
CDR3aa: CATSDGTGINQPQHF
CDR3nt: TGTGCCACCAGTGACGGGACAGGGATCAATCAGCCCCAGCATTTT

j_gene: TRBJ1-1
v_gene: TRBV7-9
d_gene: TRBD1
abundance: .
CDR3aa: CASRPGGEGTEAFF
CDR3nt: TGTGCCAGCAGACCAGGGGGCGAAGGAACTGAAGCTTTCTTT

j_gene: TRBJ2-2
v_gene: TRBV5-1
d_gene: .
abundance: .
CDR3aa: CASSLGATRGELFF
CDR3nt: TGCGCCAGCAGCTTGGGGGCCACCCGCGGGGAGCTGTTTTTT

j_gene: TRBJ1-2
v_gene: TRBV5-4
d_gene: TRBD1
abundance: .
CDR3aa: CASNTYRDRNFYGYTF
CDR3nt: TGTGCCAGCAATACATACCGGGACAGGAACTTCTATGGCTACACCTTC

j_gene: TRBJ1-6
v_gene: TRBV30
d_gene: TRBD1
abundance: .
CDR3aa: CAWSVRDRGDNSPLHF
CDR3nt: TGTGCCTGGAGTGTAAGGGACAGGGGTGATAATTCACCCCTCCACTTT

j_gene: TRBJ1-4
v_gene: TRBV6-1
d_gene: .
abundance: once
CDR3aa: CASSEPREKLFF
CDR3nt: TGTGCCAGCAGTGAACCCAGGGAAAAACTGTTTTTT

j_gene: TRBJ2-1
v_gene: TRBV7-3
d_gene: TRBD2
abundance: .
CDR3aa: CASSLTLAGYNEQFF
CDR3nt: TGTGCCAGCAGCTTAACACTAGCGGGGTACAATGAGCAGTTCTTC

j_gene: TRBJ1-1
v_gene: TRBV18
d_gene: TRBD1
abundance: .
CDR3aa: CASSPRTGITEAFF
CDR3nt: TGTGCCAGCTCACCACGGACAGGGATAACTGAAGCTTTCTTT

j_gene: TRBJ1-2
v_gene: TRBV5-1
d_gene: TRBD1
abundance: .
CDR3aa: CASTPDRDYGYTF
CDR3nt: TGCGCCAGCACCCCGGACAGGGACTATGGCTACACCTTC

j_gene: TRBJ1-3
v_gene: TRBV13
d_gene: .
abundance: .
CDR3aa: CASSLEQGLDPGNTIYF
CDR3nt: TGTGCCAGCAGCTTAGAACAGGGCCTAGACCCTGGAAACACCATATATTTT

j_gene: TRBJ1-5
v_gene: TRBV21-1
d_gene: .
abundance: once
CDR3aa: CASSILRMREPGQPQHF
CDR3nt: TGTGCCAGCAGCATACTGCGGATGAGAGAACCGGGACAGCCCCAGCATTTT

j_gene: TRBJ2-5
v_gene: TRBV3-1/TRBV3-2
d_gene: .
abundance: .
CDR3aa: CASSPTGFQETQYF
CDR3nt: TGTGCCAGCAGTCCGACAGGATTCCAAGAGACCCAGTACTTC